Each of the 20 T cell receptor beta chains below was sequenced from the same sample in a study of shared clonotypes between healthy human individuals. Libraries were prepared by immunoSEQ multiplex PCR; TCRdb keeps only in-frame clonotypes and omits some of them. The sample contains 600,000 to 750,000 clones, 90% of which appear only once. Input material: memory CD8+ T cells from PBMCs. Subset reported: CD45RO+ cells pooled with CCR7-negative TemRA cells. The receptors were gathered from a man aged 18 to 30 in good health. Some clones in this sample may be carry-over from other donors' samples.

This chain links TRBV19 with TRBJ2-2; TRBD2 is a possible D gene (5 bases). CDR3 length: 16 residues. Trimming pared 7 bases from V and 4 bases from J, leaving 19 bases between. Germline V gene sequence: CDR1 LNHDA, CDR2 SQIVND (reference sequence). CDR3 sequence: CASTHERVALTGELFF. The CDR3 nucleotides are TGTGCCAGTACCCACGAGAGGGTAGCGCTCACCGGGGAGCTGTTTTTT.

This chain connects TRBV10-1 to TRBJ2-1; 7 positions match TRBD2. This CDR3 has 16 amino acids. J lost 4 bases, V lost 1 base, and 7 bases had no gene match. The germline V gene has CDR1 WNHNN and CDR2 SYGVQD (reference sequence). The CDR3 DNA follows: TGCGCCAGCAGTGAGTTGCGGGAGAGTGAGTACAATGAGCAGTTCTTC. It encodes CASSELRESEYNEQFF.

The V gene is TRBV10-3, the J gene TRBJ2-3; the match to TRBD2 covers 7 bases. Germline lookup yields CDR1 ENHRY and CDR2 SYGVKD. The CDR3 is made up of 17 amino acids. J gave up 2 bases and V 0 bases, and 8 bases lay outside the gene matches. CDR3 DNA sequence: TGTGCCATCAGTGAGTCAGGGCTAGCGGAAGCCACAGATACGCAGTATTTT. Translated: CAISESGLAEATDTQYF.

Only one count was recorded for this clone. The V gene is TRBV28, the J gene TRBJ2-1; 7 bases match TRBD2. The CDR3 runs 16 residues. Unmatched junction bases numbered 7, after V lost 3 bases and J lost 2 bases. Germline assignment: CDR1 MDHEN and CDR2 SYDVKM. The CDR3 is CASSFLVGGTYNEQFF. The CDR3 DNA is TGTGCCAGCAGTTTTCTCGTGGGAGGGACCTACAATGAGCAGTTCTTC.

V is TRBV28 and J is TRBJ2-7; D is uncertain. The CDR3 is made up of 18 amino acids. Trimming left V 8 bases short and J 0 bases short, with 26 bases between. Germline V lookup: CDR1 MDHEN, CDR2 SYDVKM. Here the CDR3 reads CASRGTPLRQADSYEQYF. The CDR3 region has the DNA TGTGCCAGCCGAGGAACCCCACTCCGACAAGCCGACTCCTACGAGCAGTACTTC.

This clone came up once. The chain combines TRBV7-9 with TRBJ2-3; D is uncertain. Germline CDR1 is SEHNR and CDR2 is FQNEAQ (reference sequence). Trimming pared 11 bases from V and 2 bases from J, leaving 14 bases between. CDR3 length: 13 residues. The CDR3: CASWTTNTDTQYF. The CDR3, as DNA: TGTGCCTCTTGGACCACCAACACAGATACGCAGTATTTT.

Concerning this clone itself: Other DNA sequences in this specimen translate into the identical CDR3. This chain connects TRBV7-9 to TRBJ2-7; weak D call: TRBD1 (5 bases). Trimming shortened V by 5 bases and J by 0 bases, and 11 bases separated the two germline ends. Germline V gene lookup returns CDR1 SEHNR and CDR2 FQNEAQ (reference sequence). CDR3 length: 14 residues. The CDR3 loop reads CASSPPQGSYEQYF. The CDR3 nucleotides are TGTGCCAGCAGCCCCCCCCAGGGCTCCTACGAGCAGTACTTC. Complete variable domain (other parts from reference TRBV7-9 and TRBJ2-7): DTGVSQNPRHKITKRGQNVTFRCDPISEHNRLYWYRQTLGQGPEFLTYFQNEAQLEKSRLLSDRFSAERPKGSFSTLEIQRTEQGDSAMYLCASSPPQGSYEQYFGPGTRLTVT.

This chain uses TRBV2 with TRBJ2-1; D is unclear. CDR3 length equals 12 residues. Germline CDR1 SNHLY, CDR2 FYNNEI. The V and J ends lost 3 bases and 3 bases respectively, with 3 bases between them. The CDR3 coding sequence is TGTGCCAGCAGTGAGAACTACAATGAGCAGTTCTTC. It is translated as CASSENYNEQFF.

The rearrangement uses TRBV10-3 and TRBJ2-2; TRBD2 agrees at 13 bases. V was clipped by 4 bases and J by 5 bases; unmatched bases: 7. CDR1 is ENHRY and CDR2 is SYGVKD in the germline V gene. This CDR3 comprises 17 residues. The CDR3 DNA is TGTGCCATCAGTGGCTTACTAGCGGGAGGGCCGACCGGGGAGCTGTTTTTT. This sequence encodes CAISGLLAGGPTGELFF.

The chain uses TRBV19 and TRBJ2-1; D not resolved. Germline V gene lookup returns CDR1 LNHDA and CDR2 SQIVND (reference sequence). The V gene lost 1 base and the J gene lost 2 bases, with 6 bases spanning the gap. This CDR3 contains 14 residues. For the CDR3, the DNA is TGTGCCAGTAGTATAGGGTTCCCCTACAATGAGCAGTTCTTC. It yields the protein CASSIGFPYNEQFF.

The chain carries TRBV6-6 and TRBJ2-3; no reliable D call. The germline V gene encodes CDR1 MNHNY and CDR2 SVGAGI (reference sequence). Trimming removed 2 bases from V and 1 base from J, with 10 bases in between. This CDR3 region has 15 residues. The CDR3 DNA follows: TGTGCCAGCAGTTACCTTGGGATCCGCACAGATACGCAGTATTTT. Amino acids: CASSYLGIRTDTQYF.

The J gene is TRBJ1-2, the V gene TRBV4-3, with D unresolved. The CDR3 consists of 15 residues. V dropped 2 bases and J dropped 8 bases, with 18 bases sitting between them. The germline V gene encodes CDR1 LGHNA and CDR2 YSLEER. CDR3 DNA: TGCGCCAGCAGCCAAATACCGACCCGAGATGGAGGCTACACCTTC. It codes for CASSQIPTRDGGYTF.

The chain joins TRBV11-3 to TRBJ1-5, with D perhaps TRBD1 (5 bases). CDR3 size: 15 residues. Germline values: CDR1 SGHNT, CDR2 YENEEA. Trimming shortened V by 7 bases and J by 7 bases, and 20 bases separated the two germline ends. The CDR3 nucleotides are TGTGCCAGCACCCCCTGTGGGGGGGTGGGCCAGCCCCAGCATTTT. Its translation is CASTPCGGVGQPQHF.

As regards this clone: In the same sample, other DNA sequences code for this CDR3. The CDR3 sequence is CASSLGPSYEQYF. The CDR3 bases are TGTGCCAGCAGTTTGGGTCCGTCATACGAGCAGTACTTC. This chain uses TRBV27 with TRBJ2-7; D is unresolved. Between the trimmed V and J ends, which lost 3 bases and 4 bases, there was a span of 10 bases. Per the germline V gene, CDR1 is MNHEY and CDR2 is SMNVEV (reference sequence). There are 13 residues in the CDR3.

A word on this clone: Other DNA sequences in the sample encode the same CDR3. The chain joins TRBV9 to TRBJ1-2, with a weak D call TRBD1 (6 bases). Looked up from germline, CDR1 is SGDLS and CDR2 is YYNGEE. The V end lost 0 bases, the J end lost 6 bases, and 9 bases lay between the germline ends. The CDR3 spans 13 residues. DNA for the CDR3: TGTGCCAGCAGCGTAGGGGGGCTGGATGGCTACACCTTC. Amino acid sequence: CASSVGGLDGYTF.

The chain joins TRBV7-8 to TRBJ2-1; TRBD2 aligns across 7 bases. The ends lost 4 bases at V and 1 base at J; junction bases unmatched: 7. The CDR3 is 16 amino acids. Germline V CDR1 and CDR2: SGHVS, FQNEAQ. The CDR3 loop is CASSSREGPSYNEQFF. The CDR3 region has the DNA TGTGCCAGCAGCTCCAGGGAGGGCCCATCCTACAATGAGCAGTTCTTC.

The V call is TRBV7-9, the J call TRBJ2-2; TRBD1 matches 7 bases. The length of the CDR3 is 17 residues. Germline values: CDR1 SEHNR, CDR2 FQNEAQ (reference sequence). V shed 6 bases, J shed 2 bases, and the junction held 12 bases outside the gene matches. CDR3 residues: CASRGLVGTDNTGELFF. As DNA, the CDR3 is TGTGCCAGCAGGGGGCTGGTGGGGACAGACAACACCGGGGAGCTGTTTTTT.

In regard to this clone: Compared with germline, one end of the junction differs, possibly owing to a read error. V and J are TRBV2 and TRBJ2-3; D is undetermined. Germline V gene data show CDR1 as SNHLY and CDR2 as FYNNEI. The CDR3 totals 13 residues. The chain's CDR3 is CASREGMWVAQYF. The CDR3 bases are TGTGCCAGCAGGGAAGGAATGTGGGTGGCGCAGTATTTT.

This rearrangement joins TRBV2 to TRBJ2-5, with D possibly TRBD1 on 5 matching bases. Gene TRBJ2-7 matches the end of the DNA better, so the J call may be wrong. The CDR3 has 15 residues. Germline values: CDR1 SNHLY, CDR2 FYNNEI. DNA of the CDR3: TGTGCCAGCATCGTCCTTCCTGGGGCCTCCTACGAGCAGTACTTC. It translates to CASIVLPGASYEQYF.

V usage is TRBV21-1 and J usage is TRBJ2-5; the D call in the table, TRBD1, was not verified against the DNA. TRBV21-1 is a listed pseudogene. CDR3 length equals 15 residues. The CDR3, as DNA: TGTGCCAGCAGCAAAGTGAGGGGGCCAGAAGAGACCCAGTACTTC. Its protein is CASSKVRGPEETQYF.